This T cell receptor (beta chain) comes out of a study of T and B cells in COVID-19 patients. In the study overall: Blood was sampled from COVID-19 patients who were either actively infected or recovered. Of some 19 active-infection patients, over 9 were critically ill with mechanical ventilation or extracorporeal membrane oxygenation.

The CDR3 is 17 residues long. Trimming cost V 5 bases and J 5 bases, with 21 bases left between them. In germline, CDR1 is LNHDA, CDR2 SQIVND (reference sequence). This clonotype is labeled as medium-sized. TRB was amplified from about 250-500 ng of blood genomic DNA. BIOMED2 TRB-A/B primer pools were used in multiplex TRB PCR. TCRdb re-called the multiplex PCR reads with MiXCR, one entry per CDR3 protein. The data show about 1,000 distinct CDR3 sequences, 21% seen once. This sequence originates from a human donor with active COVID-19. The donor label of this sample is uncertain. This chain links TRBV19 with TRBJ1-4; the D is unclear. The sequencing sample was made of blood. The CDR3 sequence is CASSFTGFTESNEKLFF. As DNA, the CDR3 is TGTGCCAGTAGTTTCACGGGTTTTACAGAGTCCAATGAAAAACTGTTTTTT.